These 21 T cell receptor beta chains came from one sample sequenced in a study of T cells in Graves' hyperthyroidism and ophthalmopathy. The source material, RNA transcripts, was used to amplify TCR beta CDR3 regions. The TCR CDR3 was amplified in a first-round RT-PCR using the HTBI primer set. TCRdb reanalysed the multiplex PCR reads using MiXCR and keeps one entry per CDR3 protein. The sample lists around 360,000 distinct CDR3 sequences, nearly 15% occurring once. The specimen was blood. These receptor sequences come from a woman in her sixties or seventies with Graves' ophthalmopathy.

CDR3 DNA sequence: TGCAGTGCCCAGGGGGAGAATGAAAAACTGTTTTTT. Its translation: CSAQGENEKLFF. This rearrangement joins TRBV20-1 to TRBJ1-4; 7 bases are shared with TRBD1. V was pared by 6 bases and J by 5 bases, with 3 bases of the junction left unmatched. The CDR3 length is 12 residues. CDR1 is DFQATT and CDR2 is SNEGSKA in the germline V gene (reference sequence).

In its sample, this clonotype was seen many times. CDR3 residues: CASSLVGTSIDEQYF. The CDR3 DNA is TGTGCCAGCAGCTTAGTCGGGACTAGCATCGACGAGCAGTACTTC. The chain joins TRBV7-3 to TRBJ2-7, with 9 positions matching TRBD2. This CDR3 comprises 15 residues. Looked up from germline, CDR1 is SGHTA and CDR2 is FQGTGA. Trimming at V came to 2 bases and at J to 5 bases, leaving 7 bases not matched to a gene.

The chain is built from TRBV5-4 and TRBJ2-3; 8 bases fit TRBD1. The CDR3 contains 13 residues. Looked up from germline, CDR1 is SGHNT and CDR2 is YYREEE (reference sequence). The ends lost 7 bases at V and 5 bases at J; junction bases unmatched: 6. CDR3 DNA sequence: TGTGCCAGCGGCGACAGGGGAGGAGATACGCAGTATTTT. Protein sequence: CASGDRGGDTQYF.

This clonotype was observed many times. Here the CDR3 DNA reads TGTGCCAGCAGCCCCGAAGGGGCAATCTATGGCTACACCTTC. Translated: CASSPEGAIYGYTF. The chain carries TRBV12-3 or TRBV12-4 and TRBJ1-2; possibly TRBD1 for D (5 bases). CDR3 length equals 14 residues. V lost 6 bases, J lost 4 bases, and 15 bases lay in between.

The chain employs TRBV6-1 and TRBJ2-7; 8 positions agree with TRBD1. The CDR3 runs 14 residues. The trim removed 10 bases at V and 6 bases at J, leaving 14 bases unmatched. Per germline, CDR1 MNHNS and CDR2 SASEGT. The CDR3 reads CATGVGTGAGEQYF. The DNA of the CDR3 is TGTGCCACTGGGGTGGGGACAGGTGCAGGCGAGCAGTACTTC.

This clonotype was recorded many times. The chain employs TRBV27 and TRBJ2-5; TRBD1 agrees at 8 bases. From germline, CDR1 is MNHEY and CDR2 SMNVEV (reference sequence). The CDR3 contains 15 residues. Trimming took 3 bases from V and 5 from J; bases not matched to a gene: 8. This CDR3 is CASSFRPGGQETQYF. The CDR3 nucleotides are TGTGCCAGCAGTTTTAGGCCAGGGGGCCAGGAGACCCAGTACTTC.

The rearrangement links TRBV24-1 to TRBJ2-3; the D is unclear. The CDR3 contains 16 residues. Trimming pared 2 bases from V and 0 bases from J, leaving 11 bases between. CDR1 KGHDR and CDR2 SFDVKD come from the germline V gene. CDR3 nucleotides: TGTGCCACCAGTGATTCGTTGACCATTAGCACAGATACGCAGTATTTT. Its translation: CATSDSLTISTDTQYF.

V and J are TRBV4-1 and TRBJ1-6; 7 nucleotides align to TRBD1. Germline values: CDR1 MGHRA, CDR2 YSYEKL. The trim removed 0 bases at V and 5 bases at J, leaving 10 bases unmatched. This CDR3 contains 18 residues. CDR3 DNA: TGCGCCAGCAGCCAAGATCCGAGACAGGGTCGGGATAATTCACCCCTCCACTTT. Translation gives CASSQDPRQGRDNSPLHF.

This clonotype was observed at least ten times. The chain carries TRBV3-1 and TRBJ1-1; tentatively, D is TRBD1 (5 bases). The CDR3 runs to 15 residues. V was cut by 4 bases and J by 0 bases, with 12 bases left in between. Germline CDR1 and CDR2: LGHDT and YNNKEL (reference sequence). CDR3 sequence: CASSLTGRLNTEAFF. CDR3 DNA sequence: TGTGCCAGCAGCCTAACGGGACGGTTGAACACTGAAGCTTTCTTT.

The table lists this clonotype with a count of one. V usage is TRBV27 and J usage is TRBJ2-7; D is ambiguous. Germline loops: CDR1 MNHEY, CDR2 SMNVEV (reference sequence). The V and J ends lost 5 bases and 6 bases respectively, with 5 bases between them. CDR3 length: 10 amino acids. CDR3 protein: CASSRFEQYF. The CDR3 DNA sequence: TGTGCCAGCAGTCGGTTCGAGCAGTACTTC.

This clonotype was observed at least ten times. The chain uses TRBV5-1 and TRBJ2-3, with TRBD1 identical over 8 bases. CDR3 length: 14 amino acids. Germline assignment: CDR1 SGHRS and CDR2 YFSETQ. V dropped 4 bases and J dropped 4; count of bases not matched to a gene: 5. CDR3 sequence (DNA): TGCGCCAGCAGCAGGACAGGGATTGCAGATACGCAGTATTTT. Translating gives CASSRTGIADTQYF. The whole variable domain, filled in from reference TRBV5-1 and TRBJ2-3, reads KAGVTQTPRYLIKTRGQQVTLSCSPISGHRSVSWYQQTPGQGLQFLFEYFSETQRNKGNFPGRFSGRQFSNSRSEMNVSTLELGDSALYLCASSRTGIADTQYFGPGTRLTVL.

The sample holds many counts of this clonotype. The rearrangement uses TRBV10-3 and TRBJ2-5; unclear D gene. The CDR3 is made up of 14 amino acids. Germline CDR1 is ENHRY and CDR2 is SYGVKD. Trimming shortened V by 2 bases and J by 5 bases, and 12 bases separated the two germline ends. For the CDR3, the DNA is TGTGCCATCAGTGAGCCGGTGGCTGTTGAGACCCAGTACTTC. Its translation is CAISEPVAVETQYF.

Notes on this clonotype: A read error is likely, as this CDR3 ends without the conserved phenylalanine or tryptophan. The J gene is TRBJ1-1, the V gene TRBV18; 8 bases line up with TRBD1. Germline lookup yields CDR1 KGHSH and CDR2 LQKENI. This CDR3 region has 14 residues. The V and J ends lost 4 bases and 1 base, in that order; junction bases with no gene match: 2. The CDR3, as DNA: TGTGCCAGCTCACTACAGGGGGGGAACACTGAAGCTTTCTCT. It encodes CASSLQGGNTEAFS.

This clonotype came up once. One end of the junction varies from germline; a read error may be responsible. The chain is built from TRBV20-1 and TRBJ1-5, with a tentative D call TRBD1 (6 bases). The length of the CDR3 is 14 residues. Germline lookup yields CDR1 DFQATT and CDR2 SNEGSKA (reference sequence). CDR3 sequence: CSVGGGQVNRPQHF. CDR3 sequence (DNA): TGCAGTGTTGGGGGGGGGCAGGTTAATCGGCCCCAGCATTTT.

In its sample, this clonotype was seen many times. The chain links TRBV28 to TRBJ2-7; 11 bases are a match to TRBD1. Unmatched junction bases numbered 11, after V lost 6 bases and J lost 7 bases. This CDR3 spans 15 amino acids. Germline V gene sequence: CDR1 MDHEN, CDR2 SYDVKM. The CDR3 DNA follows: TGTGCCAGCAGACAGAGAGGACAGGGGGCTAGGGAGCAGTACTTC. Translating it yields CASRQRGQGAREQYF.

This clonotype has a handful of counts. J is TRBJ2-7 and V is TRBV9; TRBD2 aligns across 7 bases. J lost 2 bases, V lost 4 bases, and 6 bases had no gene match. Looked up from germline, CDR1 is SGDLS and CDR2 is YYNGEE. This CDR3 is built from 14 residues. The DNA for the CDR3 is TGTGCCAGCAGCTTCCGGGGGGACCCCTACGAGCAGTACTTC. Protein product: CASSFRGDPYEQYF.

In its sample, this clonotype was seen many times. This chain joins TRBV19 and TRBJ1-5; possible D gene TRBD1, 6 bases. The CDR3 is 12 residues long. The V gene's germline CDR1 is LNHDA and CDR2 SQIVND (reference sequence). The V gene lost 7 bases and the J gene lost 6 bases, with 10 bases spanning the gap. CDR3 amino acids: CASKQGTQPQHF. The CDR3 DNA reads TGTGCCAGTAAACAGGGAACTCAGCCCCAGCATTTT.

This clonotype appeared a few times. The rearrangement uses TRBV10-2 and TRBJ2-1; 7 bases agree with TRBD1. Per the germline V gene, CDR1 is WSHSY and CDR2 is SAAADI. The CDR3 length is 15 residues. The V segment lost 3 bases and the J segment 4 bases; nucleotides outside the gene matches: 6. The CDR3 nucleotides read TGCGCCAGCAGTGAAACCGGGACAGCGTACAATGAGCAGTTCTTC. Translating gives CASSETGTAYNEQFF.

This clonotype showed up many times. J is TRBJ1-5 and V is TRBV20-1; D possibly corresponds to TRBD1 (5 bases). The germline V gene encodes CDR1 DFQATT and CDR2 SNEGSKA (reference sequence). The CDR3 length is 14 residues. Deletions cut 0 bases from V and 7 bases from J, with 13 bases between. The CDR3 DNA reads TGCAGTGCTAGAGAGGGCAGGGCGGAGCAGCCCCAGCATTTT. This encodes CSAREGRAEQPQHF.

This clonotype showed up many times. This CDR3 reads CASSFYKGKETQYF. CDR3 in DNA: TGTGCCAGCAGCTTCTACAAGGGGAAAGAGACCCAGTACTTC. The chain combines TRBV7-2 with TRBJ2-5; D is possibly TRBD1 (5 bases). The germline gives CDR1 SGHTA, CDR2 FQGNSA. V lost 3 bases and J lost 3, with 11 bases in between. The CDR3 covers 14 residues.

The chain carries TRBV28 and TRBJ2-1; 13 nucleotides align to TRBD2. Unmatched junction bases numbered 6, after V lost 6 bases and J lost 4 bases. The CDR3 runs to 16 residues. The germline gives CDR1 MDHEN, CDR2 SYDVKM. CDR3 in DNA: TGTGCCAGCAGCATACTAGCGGGAGGGCTGTACAATGAGCAGTTCTTC. As protein: CASSILAGGLYNEQFF.